The 31 T cell receptor beta chains in this list originate from one sample, sequenced in a study of cytotoxic CD8 clonotypes in ibrutinib-treated CLL. The repertoire was sequenced with immunoSEQ multiplex PCR; TCRdb's copy has only in-frame clones and lacks some. Of 140,000 to 150,000 clones listed, 75% to 80% are singletons. The sequencing used PBMCs, collected after 24 months of ibrutinib treatment. The origin of the receptors is a human donor with chronic lymphocytic leukemia.

This sequence joins TRBV19 and TRBJ2-1, with 10 bases fitting TRBD2. Trimming cost V 6 bases and J 0 bases; bases outside gene matches: 8. The germline gives CDR1 LNHDA, CDR2 SQIVND (reference sequence). The CDR3 is 17 residues long. The CDR3, as DNA: TGTGCCAGTAGGCCTAGCGGGGGCCGCAGCTCCTACAATGAGCAGTTCTTC. Translation gives CASRPSGGRSSYNEQFF.

V and J are TRBV5-4 and TRBJ1-2; 7 nucleotides match TRBD1. This CDR3 is 16 amino acids long. Per the germline V gene, CDR1 is SGHNT and CDR2 is YYREEE (reference sequence). The ends lost 4 bases at V and 2 bases at J; junction bases unmatched: 11. The CDR3 DNA sequence: TGTGCCAGCAGCCCCAAGGGGGGACAGCAGAACTATGGCTACACCTTC. Translated, it gives CASSPKGGQQNYGYTF.

This clone was observed at least ten times. The chain carries TRBV4-1 and TRBJ1-2; D possibly corresponds to TRBD1 (5 bases). The CDR3 has 15 residues. From germline, CDR1 is MGHRA and CDR2 YSYEKL. Trimming pared 6 bases from V and 2 bases from J, leaving 16 bases between. The CDR3 region has the DNA TGCGCCAGCAGTTGGGGAGGACATCTGAACTATGGCTACACCTTC. Residues: CASSWGGHLNYGYTF.

The count of this clone is one. A much larger clone lies a single base off, so this may be a read error. The rearrangement joins TRBV30 to TRBJ2-1; the D gene is possibly TRBD2 (7 bases). The CDR3 contains 13 residues. Per the germline V gene, CDR1 is GTSNPN and CDR2 is SVGIG (reference sequence). The CDR3 spells CAGRGGGHNEQFF. In DNA, the CDR3 is TGTGCCGGGAGGGGGGGCGGGCACAATGAGCAGTTCTTC.

The J gene is TRBJ2-7, the V gene TRBV7-2; D gene uncertain. The CDR3 runs to 17 residues. Germline V gene lookup returns CDR1 SGHTA and CDR2 FQGNSA. V was cut by 5 bases and J by 0 bases, with 20 bases left in between. The CDR3 nucleotides read TGTGCCAGCAGCCGCATGACGCCCCGGCAACCCTCCTACGAGCAGTACTTC. Its protein product is CASSRMTPRQPSYEQYF.

This chain joins TRBV5-1 and TRBJ1-4, with D uncertain. The CDR3 is made up of 12 amino acids. V was trimmed by 5 bases and J by 5 bases, leaving 7 bases between them. Germline CDR1 SGHRS, CDR2 YFSETQ. This CDR3 is CASRAPNEKLFF. CDR3 nucleotides: TGCGCCAGCAGGGCGCCGAATGAAAAACTGTTTTTT.

This sequence joins TRBV6-1 and TRBJ1-2; D is ambiguous. Trimming cost V 1 base and J 4 bases, with 7 bases left between them. The length of the CDR3 is 13 residues. Germline loops: CDR1 MNHNS, CDR2 SASEGT. The CDR3 nucleotides read TGTGCCAGCAGTGAAGAGAGTTTCTATGGCTACACCTTC. This translates into CASSEESFYGYTF.

The V gene is TRBV30, the J gene TRBJ2-7; perhaps TRBD1 as D (5 bases). Trimming cost V 8 bases and J 4 bases, with 18 bases left between them. Germline CDR1 GTSNPN, CDR2 SVGIG (reference sequence). The CDR3 length is 13 residues. CDR3 sequence: CAVENRWGYEQYF. CDR3 in DNA: TGTGCCGTCGAGAACAGGTGGGGTTACGAGCAGTACTTC.

This clone was observed a few times. The J gene is TRBJ2-3, the V gene TRBV4-2; 11 nucleotides align to TRBD2. There are 17 residues in the CDR3. In germline, CDR1 is LGHNA, CDR2 YNFKEQ. V gave up 0 bases and J gave up 6 bases; unmatched junction bases: 8. The CDR3 sequence: CASSQDPVAGGWDTQYF. Written as DNA, the CDR3 is TGTGCCAGCAGCCAAGATCCGGTAGCGGGAGGGTGGGATACGCAGTATTTT.

The chain employs TRBV27 and TRBJ2-1, with 8 bases lining up with TRBD2. V was clipped by 2 bases and J by 15 bases; unmatched bases: 18. The CDR3 totals 16 residues. CDR1 and CDR2 (germline): MNHEY, SMNVEV (reference sequence). This chain's CDR3 is CASSLGGKAGVRVLFF. Here the CDR3 DNA reads TGTGCCAGCAGTTTAGGGGGAAAAGCGGGAGTGAGGGTCTTGTTCTTC.

This chain links TRBV28 with TRBJ1-2; D gene uncertain. Trimming shortened V by 8 bases and J by 1 base, and 8 bases separated the two germline ends. Germline CDR1 and CDR2: MDHEN and SYDVKM. The CDR3 is made up of 12 amino acids. Written as DNA, the CDR3 is TGTGCCAGCTCCAGCCTTAACTATGGCTACACCTTC. Its translation: CASSSLNYGYTF.

CDR3 nucleotide sequence: TGTGCCAGCAATCCGCGGGGCTCCTACAATGAGCAGTTCTTC. Its translation: CASNPRGSYNEQFF. The chain carries TRBV27 and TRBJ2-1, with D possibly matching TRBD2 (6 bases). This CDR3 comprises 14 residues. Germline values: CDR1 MNHEY, CDR2 SMNVEV (reference sequence). The V end lost 7 bases, the J end lost 0 bases, and 10 bases lay between the germline ends.

About this clone: Compared with germline, one end of the junction differs, possibly owing to a read error. The genes are TRBV7-7 and TRBJ2-1; a possible D gene is TRBD2 (6 bases). This CDR3 contains 16 residues. Germline V CDR1 and CDR2: SSHAT, FNYEAQ (reference sequence). CDR3 nucleotide sequence: TGTGCTAGCAGCTTAGGGGAGGCGAGCTCCTACAATGAGCAGTTCTTC. Its translation: CASSLGEASSYNEQFF.

Here the CDR3 DNA reads TGTGCCAGCAGCGTAGGGTCAGGGAGCACTGAAGCTTTCTTT. Residues: CASSVGSGSTEAFF. The chain joins TRBV9 to TRBJ1-1, with D perhaps matching TRBD1 (5 bases). This CDR3 has 14 residues. V lost 0 bases, J lost 4 bases, and 10 bases lay in between. Germline V gene data show CDR1 as SGDLS and CDR2 as YYNGEE.

This clone has a single count. DNA for the CDR3: TGTGCCAGCAGCCAGCTGCAGGGGTTTTACTACGAGCAGTACTTC. It codes for CASSQLQGFYYEQYF. The chain has TRBV7-6 and TRBJ2-7; D is possibly TRBD1 (6 bases). The length of the CDR3 is 15 residues. Germline CDR1 reads SGHVS; CDR2 reads FNYEAQ. Trimming left V 5 bases short and J 3 bases short, with 17 bases between.

V gene TRBV18 combines with J gene TRBJ2-7; TRBD2 matches 8 bases. CDR1 is KGHSH and CDR2 is LQKENI in the germline V gene. V shed 4 bases and J 7 bases; nucleotides not matched to a gene: 6. The CDR3 is 13 amino acids. The CDR3 here is CASSLSGTREQYF. The CDR3, as DNA: TGTGCCAGCTCACTTAGCGGGACTCGGGAGCAGTACTTC.

The rearrangement uses TRBV4-2 and TRBJ2-3, with a possible D match to TRBD2 (5 bases). V dropped 0 bases and J dropped 5 bases, with 9 bases sitting between them. In germline, CDR1 is LGHNA, CDR2 YNFKEQ. The CDR3 is made up of 14 amino acids. CDR3 sequence reads: CASSQEERVDTQYF. The CDR3 DNA reads TGTGCCAGCAGCCAAGAAGAGAGGGTAGATACGCAGTATTTT.

This chain joins TRBV30 and TRBJ1-2, with a weak D call TRBD1 (6 bases). Germline V lookup: CDR1 GTSNPN, CDR2 SVGIG (reference sequence). The V end lost 3 bases, the J end lost 5 bases, and 10 bases lay between the germline ends. The CDR3 totals 12 residues. The CDR3 DNA reads TGTGCCTGGAGCCCGACAGGATATGGCTACACCTTC. It encodes CAWSPTGYGYTF.

This clone was detected many times. The genes are TRBV18 and TRBJ2-2; 9 nucleotides match TRBD1. The CDR3 spans 16 residues. The V and J ends lost 6 bases and 5 bases, in that order; junction bases with no gene match: 10. CDR1 is KGHSH, CDR2 LQKENI, per germline. CDR3 loop: CASSHPTGGGTGELFF. The DNA for the CDR3 is TGTGCCAGCTCTCACCCTACAGGGGGCGGAACCGGGGAGCTGTTTTTT. The whole variable domain, filled in from reference TRBV18 and TRBJ2-2, reads NAGVMQNPRHLVRRRGQEARLRCSPMKGHSHVYWYRQLPEEGLKFMVYLQKENIIDESGMPKERFSAEFPKEGPSILRIQQVVRGDSAAYFCASSHPTGGGTGELFFGEGSRLTVL.

The rearrangement uses TRBV7-2 and TRBJ2-3; D may match TRBD1 or TRBD2 (5 bases each). Germline V gene data show CDR1 as SGHTA and CDR2 as FQGNSA. This CDR3 contains 16 residues. V was pared by 5 bases and J by 2 bases, with 17 bases between. CDR3 residues: CASSPRGARHTDTQYF. The CDR3 coding sequence is TGTGCCAGCAGCCCCCGGGGCGCACGCCACACAGATACGCAGTATTTT.

The chain carries TRBV7-3 and TRBJ2-2; D not resolved. Per germline, CDR1 SGHTA and CDR2 FQGTGA. The V gene lost 3 bases and the J gene lost 2 bases, with 13 bases spanning the gap. The length of the CDR3 is 16 residues. CDR3 in DNA: TGTGCCAGCAGCTTTACAGCGACCCTTAACACCGGGGAGCTGTTTTTT. The encoded protein is CASSFTATLNTGELFF.

The chain carries TRBV7-2 and TRBJ2-3, with TRBD2 matching over 7 bases. Looked up from germline, CDR1 is SGHTA and CDR2 is FQGNSA. V trimming: 1 base; J trimming: 0 bases; junction bases outside the gene matches: 4. This CDR3 has 16 residues. CDR3 nucleotide sequence: TGTGCCAGCAGCTTAGGGTGGCGGGAGAGCACAGATACGCAGTATTTT. It encodes CASSLGWRESTDTQYF. The entire variable domain, with the rest obtained from reference TRBV7-2 and TRBJ2-3, is as follows: GAGVSQSPSNKVTEKGKDVELRCDPISGHTALYWYRQSLGQGLEFLIYFQGNSAPDKSGLPSDRFSAERTGGSVSTLTIQRTQQEDSAVYLCASSLGWRESTDTQYFGPGTRLTVL.

This clone was found once. The CDR3 protein is CASSPGLAGRQETQYF. CDR3 DNA: TGTGCCAGCAGCCCGGGACTAGCGGGGAGACAAGAGACCCAGTACTTC. The V call is TRBV7-9, the J call TRBJ2-5, with 13 bases identical to TRBD2. Germline CDR1 SEHNR, CDR2 FQNEAQ (reference sequence). Unmatched junction bases numbered 5, after V lost 5 bases and J lost 2 bases. The CDR3 covers 16 residues.

This chain connects TRBV19 to TRBJ1-1, with D unresolved. Germline CDR1 is LNHDA and CDR2 is SQIVND (reference sequence). This CDR3 contains 13 residues. With 6 bases removed from V and 1 base from J, the gap between germline ends came to 9 bases. The CDR3 reads CASRGGWNTEAFF. The CDR3 DNA follows: TGTGCCAGTAGAGGCGGATGGAACACTGAAGCTTTCTTT. Filled out from reference TRBV19 and TRBJ1-1, the complete variable domain reads DGGITQSPKYLFRKEGQNVTLSCEQNLNHDAMYWYRQDPGQGLRLIYYSQIVNDFQKGDIAEGYSVSREKKESFPLTVTSAQKNPTAFYLCASRGGWNTEAFFGQGTRLTVV.

The chain is built from TRBV11-3 and TRBJ2-3, with 7 bases identical to TRBD2. Per the germline V gene, CDR1 is SGHNT and CDR2 is YENEEA. With 4 bases clipped from V and 1 base from J, the junction kept 8 bases outside the gene matches. This CDR3 region has 16 residues. This CDR3 reads CASSSGVRERTDTQYF. Here the CDR3 DNA reads TGTGCCAGCAGCTCTGGGGTGCGGGAGCGCACAGATACGCAGTATTTT.

This clone was seen a few times. The chain uses TRBV14 and TRBJ2-3, with 11 bases identical to TRBD2. The V and J ends lost 4 bases and 11 bases, in that order; junction bases with no gene match: 5. The CDR3 runs 13 residues. Germline CDR1 SGHDN, CDR2 FVKESK. CDR3 in amino acids: CASSRPLAGVQYF. Here the CDR3 DNA reads TGTGCCAGCAGCCGACCACTAGCGGGGGTGCAGTATTTT.

The genes are TRBV11-2 and TRBJ2-7, with TRBD1 matching over 7 bases. This CDR3 contains 13 residues. CDR1 is SGHAT and CDR2 is FQNNGV in the germline V gene. The V and J ends lost 8 bases and 0 bases, in that order; junction bases with no gene match: 4. This CDR3 reads CASSTGSSYEQYF. DNA of the CDR3: TGTGCCAGCTCGACAGGGAGCTCCTACGAGCAGTACTTC.

The rearrangement uses TRBV9 and TRBJ1-1; perhaps TRBD1 as D (5 bases). CDR1 is SGDLS and CDR2 is YYNGEE in the germline V gene. Trimming pared 4 bases from V and 1 base from J, leaving 14 bases between. This CDR3 is built from 15 residues. CDR3 sequence reads: CASSPPTAQNTEAFF. CDR3 nucleotides: TGTGCCAGCAGCCCCCCGACAGCCCAGAACACTGAAGCTTTCTTT.

V is TRBV19 and J is TRBJ2-3, with D maybe TRBD1 (6 bases). Trimming took 6 bases from V and 3 from J, leaving 7 bases between them. This CDR3 has 12 residues. Germline values: CDR1 LNHDA, CDR2 SQIVND (reference sequence). For the CDR3, the DNA is TGTGCCAGTAGCCAGGGGACAGATACGCAGTATTTT. Amino acid sequence: CASSQGTDTQYF.

This chain joins TRBV14 and TRBJ2-5, with D possibly matching TRBD2 (6 bases). This CDR3 region has 14 residues. Germline assignment: CDR1 SGHDN and CDR2 FVKESK. V gave up 3 bases and J gave up 4 bases, with 12 bases separating them. This CDR3 is CASSQSRGLETQYF. CDR3 DNA sequence: TGTGCCAGCAGCCAGTCGCGGGGTCTAGAGACCCAGTACTTC.

This clone was seen just once. This chain links TRBV28 with TRBJ2-5; D is perhaps TRBD2 (5 bases). This CDR3 has 14 residues. The germline V and J ends were trimmed by 5 bases and 2 bases, with 12 bases remaining between them. Per germline, CDR1 MDHEN and CDR2 SYDVKM. The CDR3 spells CASSPDGLQETQYF. The CDR3 region has the DNA TGTGCCAGCAGTCCCGATGGACTTCAAGAGACCCAGTACTTC.